The rows below give T cell receptor beta chains drawn from one sample of a study of T cells in Graves' hyperthyroidism and ophthalmopathy. Via MiXCR, TCRdb re-called the multiplex PCR reads, giving one row per CDR3 protein. The data contain 700,000 or so distinct CDR3 sequences, approximately 16% of them singletons. The sequencing sample was made of blood. The receptor source for this set is a man aged 18 to 30 with Graves' hyperthyroidism. Both conserved end residues are part of each CDR3. Each record gives: clone size, D gene, J gene, V gene, CDR3 protein, CDR3 DNA. D genes are given only for firm matches. A clone size is listed for some rows: how often the clone was seen (once, few, many), or a class if it is expanded.

clone_size: many
d_call: NA
j_call: TRBJ2-7
v_call: TRBV7-9
cdr3_aa: CASSLVQWGPSYEQYF
cdr3_nt: TGTGCCAGCAGCTTAGTACAATGGGGTCCGTCTTACGAGCAGTACTTC

clone_size: many
d_call: NA
j_call: TRBJ1-5
v_call: TRBV28
cdr3_aa: CASSSPPGQNQPQHF
cdr3_nt: TGTGCCAGCAGTTCCCCCCCCGGACAAAATCAGCCCCAGCATTTT

clone_size: few
d_call: NA
j_call: TRBJ2-1
v_call: TRBV20-1
cdr3_aa: CSASPSVGDNNEQFF
cdr3_nt: TGCAGTGCTAGCCCCTCAGTCGGGGACAACAATGAGCAGTTCTTC

clone_size: NA
d_call: TRBD2
j_call: TRBJ2-7
v_call: TRBV14
cdr3_aa: CASSPPGLEALYEQYF
cdr3_nt: TGTGCCAGCAGCCCGCCGGGACTAGAGGCTCTTTACGAGCAGTACTTC

clone_size: NA
d_call: NA
j_call: TRBJ1-5
v_call: TRBV12-5
cdr3_aa: CASGLVRTGQGSISNQPQHF
cdr3_nt: TGTGCTAGTGGTTTGGTACGGACGGGGCAGGGAAGTATTAGCAATCAGCCCCAGCATTTT

clone_size: many
d_call: NA
j_call: TRBJ1-6
v_call: TRBV10-3
cdr3_aa: CAISESGGTSYNSPLHF
cdr3_nt: TGTGCCATCAGTGAGTCTGGAGGAACAAGCTATAATTCACCCCTCCACTTT

clone_size: few
d_call: TRBD1
j_call: TRBJ2-7
v_call: TRBV5-1
cdr3_aa: CASSLPGQADKISYEQYF
cdr3_nt: TGCGCCAGCAGCTTACCGGGACAGGCCGATAAAATCTCCTACGAGCAGTACTTC

clone_size: few
d_call: TRBD1
j_call: TRBJ1-2
v_call: TRBV2
cdr3_aa: CASSGTGNNYGYTF
cdr3_nt: TGTGCCAGCAGCGGGACAGGAAACAACTATGGCTACACCTTC

clone_size: few
d_call: NA
j_call: TRBJ1-3
v_call: TRBV18
cdr3_aa: CASSPSDSRRGNTIYF
cdr3_nt: TGTGCCAGCTCACCATCGGACAGCAGGAGAGGAAACACCATATATTTT

clone_size: many
d_call: NA
j_call: TRBJ2-7
v_call: TRBV6-5
cdr3_aa: CASSYSPSTPGEQYF
cdr3_nt: TGTGCCAGCAGTTACTCTCCTAGCACCCCCGGCGAGCAGTACTTC